What follows is one T cell receptor (beta chain) and its context. Its specificity is unknown. This sample was included in a study of shared clonotypes between healthy human individuals. Regarding the study as a whole: In contrast to clonotypes shared by all four donors, non-shared clonotypes had lower generation probabilities. Expectations were that clonotype sharing among donors would be affected by sequencing depth.

As defined, naive CD8 cells were CD45RO-negative and positively selected for CCR7, with terminally differentiated effector memory CD45RA+ cells excluded. Original methodology: From ImmunoSEQ came sequences covering only the junction and carrying no quality scores, so filtering differed. Generated by immunoSEQ multiplex PCR, the TCRdb table keeps only in-frame clones and is missing some. The DNA gave D and trimming, while V, J and clone size come from that table. The table records under 1 million clones, around 93% of them present only once. CDR3 length: 20 amino acids. V lost 0 bases and J lost 3; bases outside the gene matches: 13. Germline V CDR1 and CDR2: SGHVS, FNYEAQ.

The TCR originated in a man younger than 40 in good health. The gene calls are TRBV7-6 and TRBJ2-7; TRBD2 matches at 14 bases. The specimen was naive CD8+ T cells sorted from blood. The CDR3 region is CASSLAPPGTSGRRDYEQYF. The CDR3 nucleotides read TGTGCCAGCAGCTTAGCCCCCCCCGGGACTAGCGGGAGAAGGGACTACGAGCAGTACTTC.